The 9 T cell receptor beta chains given below trace back to one sample, sequenced in a study of T-cell memory formation after mild COVID-19. TCRdb itself ran the 5' RACE reads through MiXCR, one entry per CDR3 protein. The data show about 440,000 distinct CDR3 sequences, over 15% seen once. Sequenced material: PBMCs or a T cell subset sorted from them (not recorded which). The receptors originated from an adult woman who had mild COVID-19 (a few samples of this study predate the infection). Cell type and time point are not known.

This chain joins TRBV12-3 or TRBV12-4 and TRBJ1-5; D is perhaps TRBD1 (5 bases). This CDR3 contains 14 residues. Trimming pared 6 bases from V and 5 bases from J, leaving 14 bases between. This chain's CDR3 is CASSDFGGDQPQHF. DNA for the CDR3: TGTGCCAGCAGCGATTTCGGGGGGGATCAGCCCCAGCATTTT.

Written as DNA, the CDR3 is TGTGCCAGCAGTTTAGAGGGCAGGGTGTCCGAGCAGTACTTC. This codes for CASSLEGRVSEQYF. The V and J genes are TRBV27 and TRBJ2-7; tentatively, D is TRBD1 or TRBD2 (5 bases each). V was trimmed by 2 bases and J by 6 bases, leaving 14 bases between them. This CDR3 is 14 amino acids long. Germline V gives CDR1 MNHEY, CDR2 SMNVEV (reference sequence).

The chain has TRBV24-1 and TRBJ2-5, with TRBD2 matching 12 bases. V shed 4 bases, J shed 3 bases, and the junction held 5 bases outside the gene matches. This CDR3 spans 16 amino acids. The germline V gene has CDR1 KGHDR and CDR2 SFDVKD. CDR3 in DNA: TGTGCCACCAGTGACCCGACTAGCGGGAGAAAAGAGACCCAGTACTTC. Translating gives CATSDPTSGRKETQYF.

The genes are TRBV7-9 and TRBJ2-5; perhaps TRBD2 as D (5 bases). Germline loops: CDR1 SEHNR, CDR2 FQNEAQ (reference sequence). Trimming removed 7 bases from V and 2 bases from J, with 14 bases in between. The CDR3 has 14 residues. Here the CDR3 reads CASTLMGRQETQYF. The CDR3 region has the DNA TGTGCCAGCACTCTAATGGGGAGACAAGAGACCCAGTACTTC.

CDR3 nucleotides: TGCGCCAGCAGCTTTGAGAGGGGAACTGAAGCTTTCTTT. It codes for CASSFERGTEAFF. The chain has TRBV5-1 and TRBJ1-1; D is possibly TRBD1 (5 bases). CDR1 SGHRS and CDR2 YFSETQ come from the germline V gene. V was cut by 2 bases and J by 5 bases, with 10 bases left in between. This CDR3 spans 13 amino acids.

J is TRBJ1-5 and V is TRBV2; D is perhaps TRBD1 (5 bases). The V end was cut by 4 bases, the J end by 7 bases, with 8 bases between. CDR1 is SNHLY and CDR2 is FYNNEI in the germline V gene. CDR3 length: 12 amino acids. CDR3: CASSGGRQPQHF. For the CDR3, the DNA is TGTGCCAGCAGTGGGGGGAGGCAGCCCCAGCATTTT.

V is TRBV4-2 and J is TRBJ2-2; D not resolved. This CDR3 spans 16 amino acids. Germline CDR1 LGHNA, CDR2 YNFKEQ. Trimming stripped 1 base from V and 5 bases from J, with 14 bases between. CDR3 amino acids: CASSQVIGAGTGELFF. The CDR3 nucleotides are TGTGCCAGCAGCCAAGTGATAGGAGCAGGTACCGGGGAGCTGTTTTTT.

This clonotype was found a few times. This rearrangement joins TRBV12-3 or TRBV12-4 to TRBJ1-2; the match to TRBD1 covers 9 bases. V lost 3 bases and J lost 4; bases outside the gene matches: 9. There are 16 residues in the CDR3. The CDR3 nucleotides are TGTGCCAGCAGTTTCCCCGTTACAGGGGGCGGCTATGGCTACACCTTC. It codes for CASSFPVTGGGYGYTF.

This sequence joins TRBV14 and TRBJ1-1, with 7 positions matching TRBD1. The CDR3 contains 13 residues. V was clipped by 1 base and J by 5 bases; unmatched bases: 1. CDR1 and CDR2 (germline): SGHDN, FVKESK. The CDR3 sequence is CASSQGQGTEAFF. The DNA of the CDR3 is TGTGCCAGCAGCCAAGGACAGGGTACTGAAGCTTTCTTT.